These 3 T cell receptor beta chains came from one sample sequenced in a study of response to subunit inactivated influenza vaccine. TCRdb reprocessed the RT-PCR reads with MiXCR, giving one entry per CDR3 protein. The repertoire has about 480,000 distinct CDR3 sequences, 9.5% to 12% of them found once; the top ten carry approximately 12%. Material: PBMCs from blood, obtained about 40 days after vaccination. These receptors originate from a man aged 50 to 60 who received an inactivated influenza vaccine.

This clonotype was picked up many times. A read error may produce the germline difference seen at one junction end. This sequence joins TRBV29-1 and TRBJ2-1, with D unresolved. Germline V gives CDR1 SQVTM, CDR2 ANQGSEA. This CDR3 is 11 amino acids long. Here the CDR3 reads CSVSLYDEQFF. CDR3 nucleotides: TGCAGCGTGTCTCTCTACGATGAGCAGTTCTTC.

This clonotype turned up a few times. The genes are TRBV19 and TRBJ2-3, with 13 bases fitting TRBD2. The germline V gene has CDR1 LNHDA and CDR2 SQIVND (reference sequence). The CDR3 loop spans 16 amino acids. V lost 4 bases to trimming and J lost 5 bases; unmatched junction nucleotides: 6. In nucleotides, the CDR3 is TGTGCCAGTAGTAACGGACTAGCGGGAGCTAGAGATACGCAGTATTTT. It encodes CASSNGLAGARDTQYF. Full variable domain (remainder filled in from reference TRBV19 and TRBJ2-3): DGGITQSPKYLFRKEGQNVTLSCEQNLNHDAMYWYRQDPGQGLRLIYYSQIVNDFQKGDIAEGYSVSREKKESFPLTVTSAQKNPTAFYLCASSNGLAGARDTQYFGPGTRLTVL.

V is TRBV11-1 and J is TRBJ2-1; 11 bases line up with TRBD2. Per the germline V gene, CDR1 is SGHAT and CDR2 is FQDESV (reference sequence). V shed 0 bases and J 6 bases; nucleotides not matched to a gene: 4. CDR3 length equals 16 residues. Here the CDR3 DNA reads TGTGCCAGCAGCTTAGCCGGGACTAGCGGCGTCAATGAGCAGTTCTTC. Amino acid sequence: CASSLAGTSGVNEQFF.